This T cell receptor (beta chain) was sequenced during a study of cytomegalovirus exposure and HLA in healthy donors. Deletions cut 3 bases from V and 2 bases from J, with 16 bases between. CDR1 is LNHDA, CDR2 SQIVND, per germline (reference sequence). CDR3 size: 16 residues. The PCR was carried out with 60 Vbeta primers and 13 Jbeta primers. Repertoires were generated with immunoSEQ multiplex PCR, while TCRdb's copy carries only in-frame clones and drops some. The sample has under 200,000 clones, roughly 80% seen once. Sequencing was performed on PBMCs. The receptor was derived from a middle-aged man in good health and CMV-seronegative. This chain connects TRBV19 to TRBJ1-2, with no clear D. The CDR3 DNA reads TGTGCCAGTAGTATGGGCAGCCAGGTTTACAACTATGGCTACACCTTC. This gives the protein CASSMGSQVYNYGYTF.